A selection of T cell receptor beta chains follows, all from one sample in a study of T cell clones after liver transplantation. Sequencing used immunoSEQ multiplex PCR; TCRdb keeps in-frame clones, though not all of them. The top ten clones hold less than 3.5% of a sample with tens of thousands of clones, around nine tenths of them seen once. The sample consisted of CD4+ T cells from blood, taken before liver transplant. The receptors were gathered from a human donor who received a liver transplant. Both conserved end residues are part of each CDR3. A D gene is named only where the DNA matches it firmly. Not every row has a clone size; where given, it reads once, few, many or a size class.

j_call v_call d_call cdr3_length clone_size cdr3_aa cdr3_nt
TRBJ2-5 TRBV19 TRBD2 16 . CASSPWGLALRETQYF TGTGCCAGTAGTCCATGGGGACTAGCCCTGAGGGAGACCCAGTACTTC
TRBJ2-2 TRBV2 . 15 . CASKGKTLNTGELFF TGTGCCAGCAAGGGGAAGACCTTGAACACCGGGGAGCTGTTTTTT
TRBJ2-2 TRBV27 . 16 . CASSLSKGVGTGELFF TGTGCCAGCAGTTTATCGAAGGGGGTTGGCACCGGGGAGCTGTTTTTT
TRBJ2-3 TRBV6-1 . 13 . CASSGQHTDTQYF TGTGCCAGCAGTGGTCAGCACACAGATACGCAGTATTTT
TRBJ2-3 TRBV7-2 . 15 . CASSLDGRIVDTQYF TGTGCCAGCAGCTTAGATGGCAGAATAGTTGATACGCAGTATTTT
TRBJ2-3 TRBV7-2 . 12 . CASSSPGPTQYF TGTGCCAGCAGCTCACCGGGGCCTACGCAGTATTTT
TRBJ2-4 TRBV7-9 . 15 . CASSQRGLAKNIQYF TGTGCCAGCAGCCAAAGGGGCCTAGCCAAAAACATTCAGTACTTC
TRBJ2-7 TRBV19 . 15 . CASSIFLGRSYEQYF TGTGCCAGTAGTATATTTCTAGGCCGCTCCTACGAGCAGTACTTC
TRBJ1-2 TRBV12-5 TRBD1 14 . CASGLGTGGNGYTF TGTGCTAGTGGTTTAGGTACAGGGGGCAATGGCTACACCTTC
TRBJ2-6 TRBV11-3 TRBD2 15 once CASSPGLAGANVLTF TGTGCCAGCAGCCCGGGACTAGCTGGGGCCAACGTCCTGACTTTC
TRBJ2-5 TRBV5-8 . 13 . CASSFSSQETQYF TGTGCCAGCAGCTTTTCCAGCCAAGAGACCCAGTACTTC
TRBJ2-1 TRBV6-1 . 14 . CASSDTSLGYEQFF TGTGCCAGCAGTGACACTTCCCTAGGCTATGAGCAGTTCTTC
TRBJ2-3 TRBV5-1 TRBD1 14 . CASSSRQGADTQYF TGCGCCAGCAGCAGCCGACAGGGCGCAGATACGCAGTATTTT
TRBJ2-7 TRBV19 TRBD2 17 . CASRGGLAGDDFGEQYF TGTGCCAGTAGGGGAGGACTAGCGGGAGATGATTTTGGCGAGCAGTACTTC
TRBJ2-5 TRBV29-1 TRBD2 13 . CSVVELAGETQYF TGCAGCGTTGTTGAACTAGCGGGAGAGACCCAGTACTTC
TRBJ2-7 TRBV18 . 15 . CASSPEAGSPYEQYF TGTGCCAGCTCACCGGAGGCAGGGAGCCCCTACGAGCAGTACTTC
TRBJ1-2 TRBV18 . 14 . CASSRTQDNYGYTF TGTGCCAGCTCACGGACGCAGGATAACTATGGCTACACCTTC
TRBJ1-1 TRBV19 TRBD1 14 . CASSTQGADTEAFF TGTGCCAGTAGTACACAGGGGGCGGACACTGAAGCTTTCTTT
TRBJ1-5 TRBV6-1 . 13 . CASSEQARATQHF TGTGCCAGCAGTGAACAGGCGCGGGCGACCCAGCATTTT
TRBJ2-2 TRBV23-1 TRBD1 18 . CASSQFPPGTGVPGELFF TGCGCCAGCAGTCAATTTCCCCCCGGGACAGGAGTTCCCGGGGAGCTGTTTTTT
TRBJ2-7 TRBV5-4 . 14 . CASSLGAPSYEQYF TGTGCCAGCAGCTTGGGGGCCCCATCTTACGAGCAGTACTTC
TRBJ2-4 TRBV11-3 . 18 . CASSSLNRWGTRANIQYF TGTGCCAGCAGCTCCCTAAATCGCTGGGGAACCCGGGCAAACATTCAGTACTTC
TRBJ1-5 TRBV10-3 . 17 once CAISEQEGTPYNQPQHF TGTGCCATCAGTGAGCAAGAGGGGACACCCTATAATCAGCCCCAGCATTTT
TRBJ2-5 TRBV5-6 TRBD2 16 . CASSLSGTSVEKTQYF TGTGCCAGCAGCTTGTCAGGGACTAGCGTTGAAAAGACCCAGTACTTC
TRBJ2-6 TRBV9 . 15 once CASRRGLSGANVLTF TGTGCCAGCAGAAGAGGGCTCTCTGGGGCCAACGTCCTGACTTTC
TRBJ2-3 TRBV7-9 . 14 . CASSASDSLGRQYF TGTGCCAGCAGCGCCTCCGACTCCTTGGGGCGGCAGTATTTT
TRBJ1-5 TRBV18 . 13 . CASSPYSNQPQHF TGTGCCAGCTCACCGTACAGCAATCAGCCCCAGCATTTT
TRBJ2-2 TRBV5-6 TRBD2 15 . CASSLASGRGGELFF TGTGCCAGCAGCTTAGCTAGCGGGAGGGGCGGGGAGCTGTTTTTT
TRBJ1-5 TRBV5-4 . 14 . CASSRDGLDQPQHF TGTGCCAGCAGTAGGGACGGTCTGGACCAGCCCCAGCATTTT
TRBJ2-7 TRBV11-1 TRBD1 14 . CASTQGAGAYEQYF TGTGCCAGCACCCAGGGGGCAGGGGCCTACGAGCAGTACTTC
TRBJ1-2 TRBV19 TRBD1 16 once CASTPGQGLKQHGYTF TGTGCCAGTACCCCCGGACAGGGTCTTAAGCAACATGGCTACACCTTC
TRBJ1-2 TRBV14 TRBD1 13 . CASSPDRVYGYTF TGTGCCAGCAGCCCGGACAGGGTCTATGGCTACACCTTC
TRBJ2-5 TRBV5-1 TRBD1 14 . CASSKGTGQETQYF TGCGCCAGCAGCAAGGGGACAGGCCAAGAGACCCAGTACTTC
TRBJ2-1 TRBV2 . 15 . CASSEARGSSDEQFF TGTGCCAGCAGTGAAGCGAGGGGTAGTAGCGATGAGCAGTTCTTC
TRBJ2-5 TRBV18 . 13 . CASSLPGQETQYF TGTGCCAGCTCACTTCCGGGGCAAGAGACCCAGTACTTC
TRBJ2-6 TRBV7-9 . 14 . CASSLEGGAHVLTF TGTGCCAGCAGCTTAGAAGGCGGTGCCCACGTCCTGACTTTC
TRBJ2-1 TRBV15 TRBD2 11 few CAAGRADEQFF TGTGCCGCAGGGAGGGCCGACGAGCAGTTCTTC
TRBJ1-1 TRBV30 . 14 . CAWSVPGGGTEAFF TGTGCCTGGAGTGTACCTGGGGGGGGCACTGAAGCTTTCTTT
TRBJ2-1 TRBV29-1 TRBD2 15 . CSVGVTGGRYNEQFF TGCAGCGTAGGGGTTACGGGAGGAAGGTACAATGAGCAGTTCTTC
TRBJ2-3 TRBV14 . 13 . CASSPVSLDTQYF TGTGCCAGCAGCCCGGTCAGTTTAGATACGCAGTATTTT